This TCR beta chain appears in the sequencing data of a study of blood T cell repertoires in COVID-19. Whole-study context: Italy, Spain and the United States were the sources of the convalescent and acute COVID-19 samples. From T cells, B-cell-depleted T cells, or PBMCs came the material, which was cDNA or gDNA.

Followed over time, Seattle patients had been enrolled while infection was active. V gave up 3 bases and J gave up 4 bases, with 15 bases separating them. From germline, CDR1 is LNHDA and CDR2 SQIVND (reference sequence). This CDR3 has 15 amino acids. Original processing methods: Estimation of nucleated cell counts was performed using reference gene primer amplification. Assay: immunoSEQ multiplex PCR; the TCRdb copy retains only in-frame clones and omits some. The V and J calls and clone size are taken from that table; D and trimming were inferred from the DNA. The sample contains 200,000 to 250,000 clones, roughly 90% of which appear only once.

V gene TRBV19 combines with J gene TRBJ1-1, with no clear D. Sequencing used peripheral blood. The clonotype originates from a man between 60 and 75 years old with COVID-19, enrolled during active disease. The DNA of the CDR3 is TGTGCCAGTAGTATTAGACTCCTCACGACCACTGAAGCTTTCTTT. It is translated as CASSIRLLTTTEAFF.